Each of the 30 T cell receptor beta chains below was sequenced from the same sample in a study of blood T cell repertoires in COVID-19. The protocol was immunoSEQ multiplex PCR, while the TCRdb copy is restricted to in-frame clones and leaves out a portion. The sample yields 20,000 to 25,000 clones, approximately 90% seen once. The sample was peripheral blood. Source of these receptors: an elderly woman with active COVID-19.

The rearrangement uses TRBV19 and TRBJ1-2; D is possibly TRBD1 (5 bases). The CDR3 is 13 amino acids. Trimming removed 7 bases from V and 6 bases from J, with 15 bases in between. Looked up from germline, CDR1 is LNHDA and CDR2 is SQIVND (reference sequence). The CDR3 DNA reads as TGTGCCAGTATTGGGGGGGGGTCGGATGGCTACACCTTC. Translation: CASIGGGSDGYTF.

J is TRBJ2-6 and V is TRBV29-1, with a possible D match to TRBD2 (5 bases). The CDR3 consists of 17 residues. V lost 4 bases to trimming and J lost 2 bases, with 18 bases between them. CDR1 is SQVTM, CDR2 ANQGSEA, per germline. This chain's CDR3 is CSVVLYSGYPGANVLTF. The CDR3 nucleotides are TGCAGCGTTGTCCTTTACTCGGGATACCCTGGGGCCAACGTCCTGACTTTC.

V usage is TRBV9 and J usage is TRBJ2-3; 13 bases are shared with TRBD2. The V segment lost 2 bases and the J segment 3 bases; nucleotides outside the gene matches: 9. Germline CDR1 SGDLS, CDR2 YYNGEE. This CDR3 region has 18 residues. The CDR3 DNA follows: TGTGCCAGCAGCGTCTCCCTACTAGCGGGGGGGCAGACAGATACGCAGTATTTT. This gives the protein CASSVSLLAGGQTDTQYF.

The J gene is TRBJ2-1, the V gene TRBV19; 14 bases agree with TRBD2. CDR1 is LNHDA, CDR2 SQIVND, per germline (reference sequence). The CDR3 consists of 15 residues. After removal of 6 bases from V and 8 bases from J, the junction contained 6 bases not matched to a gene. The CDR3 region has the DNA TGTGCCAGTAGAGGGACTAGCGGGGGTAGGGATGAGCAGTTCTTC. Protein sequence: CASRGTSGGRDEQFF.

The chain is built from TRBV6-5 and TRBJ1-5, with D possibly matching TRBD1 (6 bases). The CDR3 has 15 residues. Deletions cut 5 bases from V and 4 bases from J, with 15 bases between. The germline gives CDR1 MNHEY, CDR2 SVGAGI. DNA for the CDR3: TGTGCCAGCAGTCCGGGACACGGGGGGAATCAGCCCCAGCATTTT. Protein: CASSPGHGGNQPQHF.

Only one count was recorded for this clone. The chain is built from TRBV7-9 and TRBJ1-1, with 9 bases matching TRBD1. V shed 1 base and J 3 bases; nucleotides not matched to a gene: 12. The CDR3 runs 18 residues. Germline V lookup: CDR1 SEHNR, CDR2 FQNEAQ (reference sequence). Here the CDR3 reads CASSLEGTGISGHTEAFF. CDR3 nucleotide sequence: TGTGCCAGCAGCTTAGAAGGGACAGGGATTAGCGGCCACACTGAAGCTTTCTTT.

The J gene is TRBJ2-5, the V gene TRBV21-1; the table gives TRBD2 as D, unverified against the DNA. TRBV21-1 is given as a pseudogene. The CDR3 has 15 residues. In nucleotides, the CDR3 is TGTGCCAGCAGCAAGGACTACCGGTACCAAGAGACCCAGTACTTC. Its protein product is CASSKDYRYQETQYF.

The chain is built from TRBV2 and TRBJ1-1; D may be TRBD1 (5 bases). CDR3 length: 15 residues. The V end lost 6 bases, the J end lost 1 base, and 15 bases lay between the germline ends. Germline CDR1 and CDR2: SNHLY and FYNNEI. This CDR3 is CASRQASYGNTEAFF. The CDR3 nucleotides read TGTGCCAGCAGACAGGCTTCGTATGGGAACACTGAAGCTTTCTTT. Together with reference TRBV2 and TRBJ1-1, the CDR3 gives the full variable domain: EPEVTQTPSHQVTQMGQEVILRCVPISNHLYFYWYRQILGQKVEFLVSFYNNEISEKSEIFDDQFSVERPDGSNFTLKIRSTKLEDSAMYFCASRQASYGNTEAFFGQGTRLTVV.

The sample holds one count of this clone. The rearrangement uses TRBV5-5 and TRBJ2-7; 7 bases fit TRBD1. The CDR3 has 15 residues. CDR1 is SGHKS and CDR2 is YYEKEE in the germline V gene (reference sequence). J gave up 3 bases and V 0 bases, and 6 bases lay outside the gene matches. The CDR3: CASSLAGTDFYEQYF. In DNA, the CDR3 is TGTGCCAGCAGCTTGGCCGGGACAGATTTCTACGAGCAGTACTTC.

The chain employs TRBV3-1 (or the pseudogene TRBV3-2) and TRBJ2-5, with a weak D call TRBD1 (5 bases). V lost 4 bases and J 1 base, leaving 7 bases between the germline ends. CDR1 is LGHDT, CDR2 YNNKEL, per germline (reference sequence). CDR3 length: 13 residues. The CDR3 region is CASSPTAQETQYF. The DNA for the CDR3 is TGTGCCAGCAGCCCGACAGCCCAAGAGACCCAGTACTTC.

This clone was observed a few times. This chain joins TRBV7-2 and TRBJ1-3, with D uncertain. Germline lookup yields CDR1 SGHTA and CDR2 FQGNSA. The CDR3 totals 15 residues. With 1 base removed from V and 3 bases from J, the gap between germline ends came to 10 bases. CDR3 nucleotide sequence: TGTGCCAGCAGCTTAGACCCCGGCGGTGGAAACACCATATATTTT. Its translation: CASSLDPGGGNTIYF.

The chain combines TRBV6-1 with TRBJ1-1; D unresolved. The V end was cut by 2 bases, the J end by 0 bases, with 7 bases between. Germline V gives CDR1 MNHNS, CDR2 SASEGT. The CDR3 contains 14 residues. The CDR3, as DNA: TGTGCCAGCAGTGAACCCTCAGTGAACACTGAAGCTTTCTTT. This encodes CASSEPSVNTEAFF.

CDR3 nucleotide sequence: TGTGCCAGCACCTTGGAGGGGCAGGGGGGTGAAGCTTTCTTT. Its protein product is CASTLEGQGGEAFF. This rearrangement joins TRBV9 to TRBJ1-1, with TRBD1 matching 7 bases. CDR3 length equals 14 residues. Germline CDR1 SGDLS, CDR2 YYNGEE. V gave up 6 bases and J gave up 7 bases; unmatched junction bases: 12.

This sequence joins TRBV10-2 and TRBJ2-5; TRBD1 aligns across 11 bases. Germline V CDR1 and CDR2: WSHSY, SAAADI. CDR3 length: 15 amino acids. Trimming removed 7 bases from V and 2 bases from J; junction bases left unmatched: 6. The CDR3 spells CASKDRGRGQETQYF. CDR3 DNA sequence: TGCGCCAGCAAGGACAGGGGGCGCGGGCAAGAGACCCAGTACTTC.

The chain employs TRBV19 and TRBJ1-5, with D possibly being TRBD1 (6 bases). With 5 bases removed from V and 6 bases from J, the gap between germline ends came to 14 bases. Germline V gene sequence: CDR1 LNHDA, CDR2 SQIVND (reference sequence). This CDR3 spans 14 amino acids. DNA for the CDR3: TGTGCCAGTAGTTCGAGTGGGACATTTCAGCCCCAGCATTTT. This translates into CASSSSGTFQPQHF.

The chain couples TRBV19 to TRBJ2-3, with 11 bases lining up with TRBD2. Germline V gene sequence: CDR1 LNHDA, CDR2 SQIVND (reference sequence). V was pared by 7 bases and J by 2 bases, with 8 bases of the junction left unmatched. The CDR3 length is 16 residues. CDR3 nucleotide sequence: TGTGCCAGTACCCGGGCTAGCGGGGGGCCCACAGATACGCAGTATTTT. Translation: CASTRASGGPTDTQYF.

This clone has just one count. The gene calls are TRBV7-2 and TRBJ2-4; tentative D call: TRBD2 (6 bases). The ends were cut back, 1 base at V and 1 base at J, with 8 bases in the middle. Germline V gene data show CDR1 as SGHTA and CDR2 as FQGNSA. This CDR3 spans 15 amino acids. As DNA, the CDR3 is TGTGCCAGCAGCTTAGGGCTAGCGGCCAAAAACATTCAGTACTTC. Translated: CASSLGLAAKNIQYF.

V is TRBV2 and J is TRBJ1-5; D uncertain. The CDR3 is 12 amino acids. The V gene's germline CDR1 is SNHLY and CDR2 FYNNEI. Deletions cut 6 bases from V and 5 bases from J, with 8 bases between. The CDR3 DNA reads as TGTGCCAGCAGCCCTCCCGATCAGCCCCAGCATTTT. Translated: CASSPPDQPQHF.

This clone was seen just once. The rearrangement joins TRBV7-2 to TRBJ2-2; D is unclear. Trimming took off 3 bases at V and 2 bases at J, with 7 bases between the two ends. Per the germline V gene, CDR1 is SGHTA and CDR2 is FQGNSA. The length of the CDR3 is 14 residues. The CDR3 spells CASSFSPNTGELFF. The CDR3 region has the DNA TGTGCCAGCAGCTTTAGTCCCAACACCGGGGAGCTGTTTTTT. Combining the CDR3 with reference TRBV7-2 and TRBJ2-2 gives the whole variable domain GAGVSQSPSNKVTEKGKDVELRCDPISGHTALYWYRQSLGQGLEFLIYFQGNSAPDKSGLPSDRFSAERTGGSVSTLTIQRTQQEDSAVYLCASSFSPNTGELFFGEGSRLTVL.

This clone has only a few counts. For the CDR3, the DNA is TGTGCCAGCAGTGTGGACAGGGTAGATGAGCAGTTCTTC. It encodes CASSVDRVDEQFF. The V and J genes are TRBV2 and TRBJ2-1; 8 bases line up with TRBD1. J lost 8 bases, V lost 4 bases, and 4 bases had no gene match. The germline CDR1 and CDR2 sequences are SNHLY and FYNNEI. The CDR3 covers 13 residues.

This clone was recorded only once. The chain has TRBV5-1 and TRBJ2-3; D unresolved. V gave up 0 bases and J gave up 5 bases, with 7 bases separating them. CDR3 size: 13 residues. Germline CDR1 is SGHRS and CDR2 is YFSETQ. CDR3 in amino acids: CASSLAGIDTQYF. For the CDR3, the DNA is TGCGCCAGCAGCTTGGCAGGAATAGATACGCAGTATTTT.

The CDR3 protein is CASSVVGGQETQYF. CDR3 DNA: TGTGCCAGCAGCGTAGTGGGAGGGCAAGAGACCCAGTACTTC. This chain joins TRBV9 and TRBJ2-5, with 7 bases fitting TRBD2. Germline CDR1 reads SGDLS; CDR2 reads YYNGEE. J lost 2 bases, V lost 0 bases, and 1 base had no gene match. This CDR3 contains 14 residues.

The chain uses TRBV27 and TRBJ1-1; maybe TRBD1 (5 bases). Deletions cut 3 bases from V and 6 bases from J, with 11 bases between. Germline CDR1 MNHEY, CDR2 SMNVEV (reference sequence). The CDR3 spans 13 residues. The CDR3 spells CASSLGRGAEAFF. CDR3 nucleotide sequence: TGTGCCAGCAGTTTGGGCCGGGGGGCTGAAGCTTTCTTT.

The chain recombines TRBV5-6 with TRBJ2-1; the match to TRBD1 covers 11 bases. Germline assignment: CDR1 SGHDT and CDR2 YYEEEE. CDR3 length equals 15 residues. The V gene end was trimmed by 6 bases and the J gene end by 4 bases; junction bases not matched to a gene: 6. For the CDR3, the DNA is TGTGCCAGCACCTCCGGGACAGGGGGATACAATGAGCAGTTCTTC. Amino acids: CASTSGTGGYNEQFF.

This sequence joins TRBV7-2 and TRBJ1-2; D not certain. This CDR3 spans 14 amino acids. Trimming removed 3 bases from V and 4 bases from J, with 12 bases in between. Germline CDR1 and CDR2: SGHTA and FQGNSA. CDR3 amino acids: CASSLGGPFYGYTF. CDR3 bases: TGTGCCAGCAGCTTGGGAGGGCCTTTCTATGGCTACACCTTC.

The rearrangement uses TRBV9 and TRBJ1-6, with D perhaps matching TRBD1 (6 bases). This CDR3 is built from 15 residues. Trimming left V 3 bases short and J 0 bases short, with 7 bases between. Germline CDR1 SGDLS, CDR2 YYNGEE. CDR3 sequence (DNA): TGTGCCAGCAGCGACAGGGACTCCTATAATTCACCCCTCCACTTT. This codes for CASSDRDSYNSPLHF.

The chain links TRBV11-2 to TRBJ1-2, with D perhaps TRBD1 (5 bases). The V end was cut by 4 bases, the J end by 0 bases, with 12 bases between. The CDR3 totals 15 residues. The germline gives CDR1 SGHAT, CDR2 FQNNGV. The DNA of the CDR3 is TGTGCCAGCAGCTCAGGTGCAGGGACTAACTATGGCTACACCTTC. As protein: CASSSGAGTNYGYTF. Full variable domain (rest looked up from reference TRBV11-2 and TRBJ1-2): EAGVAQSPRYKIIEKRQSVAFWCNPISGHATLYWYQQILGQGPKLLIQFQNNGVVDDSQLPKDRFSAERLKGVDSTLKIQPAKLEDSAVYLCASSSGAGTNYGYTFGSGTRLTVV.

CDR3 region: CASSSGQPNSPLHF. The CDR3 nucleotides read TGTGCCAGCAGCTCGGGACAGCCCAATTCACCCCTCCACTTT. The gene calls are TRBV7-6 and TRBJ1-6, with 7 nucleotides matching TRBD1. J gave up 7 bases and V 4 bases, and 4 bases lay outside the gene matches. CDR1 and CDR2 (germline): SGHVS, FNYEAQ. The CDR3 length is 14 residues.

The chain is built from TRBV4-3 and TRBJ2-3; 9 bases line up with TRBD1. Germline lookup yields CDR1 LGHNA and CDR2 YSLEER. CDR3 length equals 15 residues. Germline trimming cut 1 base from V and 3 bases from J; bases unmatched to any gene: 2. CDR3 coding DNA: TGCGCCAGCAGCCAAGGGACAGGGGCAACAGATACGCAGTATTTT. Translating it yields CASSQGTGATDTQYF.

This rearrangement joins TRBV7-3 to TRBJ2-3; 12 bases are shared with TRBD2. The CDR3 length is 18 residues. The germline CDR1 and CDR2 sequences are SGHTA and FQGTGA. The trim removed 1 base at V and 3 bases at J, leaving 8 bases unmatched. As DNA, the CDR3 is TGTGCCAGCAGCTTAAATTCTAGCGGGGGGGCAGCGACAGATACGCAGTATTTT. This sequence encodes CASSLNSSGGAATDTQYF.